This T cell receptor beta chain is from a study of identical twins. TCRdb ran MiXCR on the 5' RACE reads and lists one entry per CDR3 protein. The repertoire holds around 960,000 distinct CDR3 sequences, with 9% to 15% as singletons. These data were likewise used in another study, on yellow fever vaccine responses in identical twins.

This sequence originates from a woman between 18 and 29 years old in good health. Sequences were obtained from PBMCs.

The CDR3 sequence: CSAEVTSLKTQYF. The CDR3 DNA reads TGCAGTGCTGAGGTGACTAGTCTTAAGACCCAGTACTTC. This chain uses TRBV20-1 with TRBJ2-5, with D perhaps matching TRBD2 (6 bases). CDR3 length equals 13 residues. Per the germline V gene, CDR1 is DFQATT and CDR2 is SNEGSKA (reference sequence). The V end lost 5 bases, the J end lost 6 bases, and 16 bases lay between the germline ends.